This TCR beta chain was recorded in a study of T cells in Graves' hyperthyroidism and ophthalmopathy (dated by TCRdb to 2018 to 2020). Study-level background: TCR V-J signatures able to tell the groups apart were searched for in a discovery cohort of 95 or so patients, of whom 43 had Graves' ophthalmopathy and around 58 had stable Graves' hyperthyroidism. An independent validation cohort of around 19 hyperthyroidism patients and roughly 16 patients who later progressed to ophthalmopathy tested prospective prediction of ophthalmopathy. For training and testing, the approximately 92 patients in the discovery cohort were randomly divided in a 7:3 ratio. In addition, the study compared T-cell repertoires in thyroid tissue and in blood from about 6 Graves' hyperthyroidism patients. After blood sampling, hyperthyroidism patients were treated with methimazole at a starting dose of 30 mg daily, and ophthalmopathy patients were treated with high-dose intravenous methylprednisolone. The paper describes TCR Vbeta CDR3 sequencing of around 140 peripheral blood samples, made up of under 50 ophthalmopathy patients, more than 70 hyperthyroidism patients and 17 progressor patients. The paper as a whole reports these results and caveats: Most expanded thyroid clonotypes (frequency above 0.001) were also detected in blood, a finding suggesting that blood repertoires may reflect thyroid immune responses. No statistical method was used to set the sample size in advance, and investigators knew the group allocation. Ophthalmopathy was separated from stable hyperthyroidism by a 13 V-J signature model, with about 88% sensitivity and about 81% specificity obtained in cross-validation and 80%/75% obtained in testing. In validation, the model predicted progression to ophthalmopathy with 55% to 71% sensitivity and less than 75% specificity, a median of approximately 6.5 months before onset.

Stable Graves' hyperthyroidism was defined as no progression to ophthalmopathy during 18 months of follow-up. Hyperthyroidism patients were newly diagnosed, had a disease duration of under 2 months, and were aged 18 to 65 years. The study excluded patients with uncontrolled infections, other autoimmune diseases, pregnancy or lactation. Diagnoses relied on clinical symptoms, serum thyroxine and TRAb, thyroid ultrasound and orbital computed tomography. Total RNA was extracted using Trizol reagent, and RNA quality was assessed on an Agilent 2100 Bioanalyzer. This clonotype was observed a few times. There is no known antigen for this receptor. No base quality information exists; no much larger clone differs at one position. The CDR3 numbers 14 residues from cysteine through phenylalanine. The retained sequence is limited to the CDR3, 42 bases, with the frame set at the first base. A distance of 15 bases separates the germline ends of V and J, which lose 7 bases and 3 bases respectively. Via the germline V gene (reference sequence), CDR1 is PRHDT and CDR2 FYEKMQ.

The TCR beta CDR3 regions were amplified from the RNA transcripts. A first-round RT-PCR of the TCR CDR3 used the HTBI primer set with the Qiagen OneStep RT-PCR kit. Libraries were constructed in a second round of multiplex PCR, after which size selection and purification were performed. Sequencing of the libraries was done on an Illumina HiSeq2000 using paired-end 100 bp reads. As for the original processing: SOAPnuke was used to process the raw data, removing reads that contained adapters or uncalled bases, had a mean Phred below 15, or lacked an exact match to the constant primer or identifier. COPE v1.2.5 was used to merge high-quality paired reads, and clonotypes were defined as unique nucleotide sequences. MiTCR v1.1 was used to align clonotypes to the IMGT TRBV, TRBD and TRBJ reference segments. The analysis was restricted to V-J combinations with a frequency above 0.0001, which together covered 99% to 99.2% of the repertoires. A TCS score was defined as the ratio of F50 (clonal expansion) to E x V (chaos), with BLOSUM62-based TCRdist applied between CDR3 peptides within each V-J. Welch's t-statistics and random forest reduced 450 to 600 V-J features to about 12, which were used in a naive Bayes classifier (R e1071). TCRdb ran its own pipeline on the public reads, namely fastp trimming at Q25 and MiXCR clone calling, and kept in-frame beta chains. Rows are combined by CDR3 protein, so each entry shows the most common genes and DNA. TCRdb's processing, not the authors', yielded these V and J calls. This sample comprises a few hundred thousand distinct CDR3 sequences, approximately 44% of them detected only once. The ten biggest clones cover 8.2% of the sample.

The receptor was derived from a woman aged 18-29 years with Graves' hyperthyroidism. Donor details come from another sample of the same person, matched by shared clones. The sequence is built from TRBV13 and TRBJ1-1; the D gene identity is not certain. The sample comprised peripheral blood or thyroid tissue (not recorded which). The nucleotides read TGTGCCAGCACCCTAGGCTCGGGGTACACTGAAGCTTTCTTT. Its protein is CASTLGSGYTEAFF. The entire variable domain, with the stretches around the CDR3 drawn from the reference TRBV13 and TRBJ1-1 proteins, is AAGVIQSPRHLIKEKRETATLKCYPIPRHDTVYWYQQGPGQDPQFLISFYEKMQSDKGSIPDRFSAQQFSDYHSELNMSSLELGDSALYFCASTLGSGYTEAFFGQGTRLTVV.